The 31 T cell receptor beta chains presented below share a single source sample, sequenced in a study of T cell responses to AZD1222 COVID-19 vaccine (dated by TCRdb to the early 2020s). Libraries came from the immunoSEQ multiplex PCR assay. This is the immuneACCESS table as TCRdb keeps it, with only in-frame sequences that have V and J called. A part of the clones is gone; compared with another copy, unresolved V genes explain less than half, and the rest is unexplained. This sample comprises about 80,000 clones, less than 95% of them detected only once. The ten largest clones capture around 8% of the sample. The intended sense of this specimen's time point label: about 28 days (+/-7) after the second vaccine dose. Sequencing used peripheral blood, obtained 28 days after the second AZD1222 dose. These receptors were taken from an adult who received the AZD1222 COVID-19 vaccine.

There are a few counts of this clone. The chain is built from TRBV5-8 and TRBJ1-1; D remains ambiguous. Trimming shortened V by 4 bases and J by 0 bases, and 13 bases separated the two germline ends. Germline CDR1 and CDR2: SGHTS and YDEGEE. The CDR3 extends over 15 amino acids. As DNA, the CDR3 is TGTGCCAGCAGCCCGGATCTGGGAATGAACACTGAAGCTTTCTTT. It translates to CASSPDLGMNTEAFF.

The J gene is TRBJ2-1, the V gene TRBV5-4; D possibly corresponds to TRBD2 (5 bases). The CDR3 has 15 amino acids. CDR1 is SGHNT, CDR2 YYREEE, per germline (reference sequence). Trimming left V 0 bases short and J 0 bases short, with 7 bases between. The CDR3 loop reads CASSLAGVSYNEQFF. The DNA of the CDR3 is TGTGCCAGCAGCTTGGCCGGGGTCTCCTACAATGAGCAGTTCTTC.

This sequence joins TRBV20-1 and TRBJ2-3, with D unclear. Trimming took off 5 bases at V and 2 bases at J, with 5 bases between the two ends. Germline V CDR1 and CDR2: DFQATT, SNEGSKA (reference sequence). The CDR3 has 11 residues. CDR3 amino acids: CSAYYTDTQYF. DNA of the CDR3: TGCAGTGCTTACTACACAGATACGCAGTATTTT.

The chain employs TRBV12-5 and TRBJ1-1, with unresolved D. Germline values: CDR1 LGHNT, CDR2 FRNRAP. V lost 6 bases and J lost 3, with 8 bases in between. The length of the CDR3 is 12 residues. Here the CDR3 DNA reads TGTGCTAGTGGCTCGGAAGACACTGAAGCTTTCTTT. It yields the protein CASGSEDTEAFF. Looking up the rest from reference TRBV12-5 and TRBJ1-1 gives the full variable domain: DARVTQTPRHKVTEMGQEVTMRCQPILGHNTVFWYRQTMMQGLELLAYFRNRAPLDDSGMPKDRFSAEMPDATLATLKIQPSEPRDSAVYFCASGSEDTEAFFGQGTRLTVV.

The chain employs TRBV3-1 (or the pseudogene TRBV3-2) and TRBJ1-1; D is undetermined. There are 14 residues in the CDR3. The germline V and J ends were trimmed by 6 bases and 1 base, with 12 bases remaining between them. Germline V gene sequence: CDR1 LGHDT, CDR2 YNNKEL (reference sequence). The CDR3 DNA follows: TGTGCCAGCAGTCTAACTCCGAGGAACACTGAAGCTTTCTTT. Protein: CASSLTPRNTEAFF.

This chain connects TRBV21-1 to TRBJ2-1; the DNA was not used to check the table's D call, TRBD2. TRBV21-1 is reported as a pseudogene. There are 17 residues in the CDR3. CDR3 residues: CASSKLGSGSSYNEQFF. The CDR3 region has the DNA TGTGCCAGCAGCAAATTGGGTAGCGGGAGCTCCTACAATGAGCAGTTCTTC.

This chain joins TRBV19 and TRBJ2-3; D ambiguous. The CDR3 is made up of 10 amino acids. Germline CDR1 is LNHDA and CDR2 is SQIVND (reference sequence). The germline V and J ends were trimmed by 10 bases and 4 bases, with 6 bases remaining between them. CDR3 coding DNA: TGTGCCACCTTGGCAGATACGCAGTATTTT. Its protein product is CATLADTQYF.

J is TRBJ1-1 and V is TRBV11-1; weak D call: TRBD1 (5 bases). Germline V gene lookup returns CDR1 SGHAT and CDR2 FQDESV (reference sequence). V lost 8 bases, J lost 2 bases, and 12 bases lay in between. This CDR3 contains 13 residues. The CDR3 here is CASDRDGNTEAFF. The CDR3 DNA sequence: TGTGCCAGCGACCGGGACGGAAACACTGAAGCTTTCTTT. The full variable domain, completed using reference TRBV11-1 and TRBJ1-1, is EAEVAQSPRYKITEKSQAVAFWCDPISGHATLYWYRQILGQGPELLVQFQDESVVDDSQLPKDRFSAERLKGVDSTLKIQPAELGDSAMYLCASDRDGNTEAFFGQGTRLTVV.

The chain employs TRBV2 and TRBJ1-2; possible D gene TRBD1, 6 bases. The germline CDR1 and CDR2 sequences are SNHLY and FYNNEI. V lost 6 bases and J lost 0, with 8 bases in between. This CDR3 is 13 amino acids long. The CDR3 spells CASRTGPNYGYTF. The CDR3 coding sequence is TGTGCCAGCAGGACAGGACCTAACTATGGCTACACCTTC.

The chain recombines TRBV11-2 with TRBJ2-2; 8 positions agree with TRBD1. The CDR3 runs 15 residues. V shed 5 bases, J shed 4 bases, and the junction held 6 bases outside the gene matches. Germline V gives CDR1 SGHAT, CDR2 FQNNGV. The chain's CDR3 is CASSLRTGTTGELFF. The CDR3 DNA reads TGTGCCAGCAGCCTGAGGACAGGGACCACCGGGGAGCTGTTTTTT.

The chain carries TRBV11-3 and TRBJ2-7; D tentatively reads TRBD1 or TRBD2 (5 bases each). CDR1 is SGHNT and CDR2 is YENEEA in the germline V gene. The CDR3 has 14 amino acids. Trimming removed 1 base at V and 3 bases at J, with 10 bases between. The CDR3 region is CASSLAGADYEQYF. The CDR3 coding sequence is TGTGCCAGCAGCTTAGCCGGGGCGGACTACGAGCAGTACTTC.

This clone was found once. The rearrangement links TRBV19 to TRBJ1-5, with D maybe TRBD1 (6 bases). The germline V gene has CDR1 LNHDA and CDR2 SQIVND (reference sequence). This CDR3 region has 14 residues. V dropped 7 bases and J dropped 0 bases, with 10 bases sitting between them. The CDR3 region is CASNEQGSNQPQHF. CDR3 nucleotides: TGTGCCAGTAACGAACAGGGTAGCAATCAGCCCCAGCATTTT.

The rearrangement links TRBV20-1 to TRBJ2-7, with TRBD1 identical over 7 bases. Germline-derived CDR1 and CDR2 are DFQATT and SNEGSKA (reference sequence). J lost 4 bases, V lost 4 bases, and 1 base had no gene match. The length of the CDR3 is 11 residues. CDR3 in amino acids: CSANRGYEQYF. In DNA, the CDR3 is TGCAGTGCTAACAGGGGTTACGAGCAGTACTTC.

The V gene is TRBV28, the J gene TRBJ2-2; the match to TRBD2 covers 8 bases. The V segment lost 6 bases and the J segment 4 bases; nucleotides outside the gene matches: 19. CDR1 is MDHEN, CDR2 SYDVKM, per germline. This CDR3 region has 19 residues. The CDR3 spells CASSPILQGLARGTGELFF. The CDR3 nucleotides read TGTGCCAGCAGCCCAATTCTCCAAGGACTAGCCCGAGGCACCGGGGAGCTGTTTTTT.

The chain combines TRBV6-5 with TRBJ1-1; unclear D gene. V lost 8 bases and J lost 5, with 12 bases in between. Germline V gene lookup returns CDR1 MNHEY and CDR2 SVGAGI. The CDR3 has 12 residues. The CDR3 is CASRDPGTEAFF. CDR3 coding DNA: TGTGCCAGCCGAGATCCTGGGACTGAAGCTTTCTTT.

By share, this clone counts as hyperexpanded (1% or more). V is TRBV27 and J is TRBJ2-7; no clear D gene. V was trimmed by 2 bases and J by 0 bases, leaving 8 bases between them. The germline CDR1 and CDR2 sequences are MNHEY and SMNVEV (reference sequence). This CDR3 is 14 amino acids long. The CDR3 here is CASSLSEISYEQYF. The CDR3 nucleotides are TGTGCCAGCAGTTTAAGTGAGATCTCCTACGAGCAGTACTTC.

The chain uses TRBV19 and TRBJ1-5; D is possibly TRBD1 (5 bases). Looked up from germline, CDR1 is LNHDA and CDR2 is SQIVND (reference sequence). The V gene lost 8 bases and the J gene lost 1 base, with 18 bases spanning the gap. This CDR3 has 16 amino acids. This chain's CDR3 is CASEISQGLSNQPQHF. The CDR3 bases are TGTGCCAGTGAGATCAGTCAGGGCCTCAGCAATCAGCCCCAGCATTTT.

The J gene is TRBJ2-5, the V gene TRBV14, with 8 bases matching TRBD1. The V segment lost 8 bases and the J segment 4 bases; nucleotides outside the gene matches: 6. CDR1 and CDR2 from the germline V gene are SGHDN and FVKESK. The CDR3 length is 13 residues. The CDR3 bases are TGTGCCAGCCGACCAACAGGGGGAGAGACCCAGTACTTC. Translation gives CASRPTGGETQYF.

This clone was recorded only once. J is TRBJ2-2 and V is TRBV5-8; 8 bases are shared with TRBD2. Germline-derived CDR1 and CDR2 are SGHTS and YDEGEE. The trim removed 3 bases at V and 8 bases at J, leaving 6 bases unmatched. The CDR3 is 14 residues long. CDR3 nucleotide sequence: TGTGCCAGCAGCTCGGGACTAGTCTCGGGGGAGCTGTTTTTT. It yields the protein CASSSGLVSGELFF.

A word on this clone: Other DNA sequences from this sample encode an identical CDR3 as well. The CDR3: CASSFGLAGVDEQFF. The CDR3 nucleotides read TGTGCCAGCAGCTTCGGACTAGCGGGAGTTGATGAGCAGTTCTTC. V is TRBV7-9 and J is TRBJ2-1; 13 bases align to TRBD2. Unmatched junction bases numbered 4, after V lost 3 bases and J lost 8 bases. The CDR3 loop spans 15 amino acids. Per germline, CDR1 SEHNR and CDR2 FQNEAQ (reference sequence). Drawing the rest from reference TRBV7-9 and TRBJ2-1, the complete variable domain is DTGVSQNPRHKITKRGQNVTFRCDPISEHNRLYWYRQTLGQGPEFLTYFQNEAQLEKSRLLSDRFSAERPKGSFSTLEIQRTEQGDSAMYLCASSFGLAGVDEQFFGPGTRLTVL.

The J gene is TRBJ2-7, the V gene TRBV7-9; D possibly corresponds to TRBD2 (5 bases). Germline assignment: CDR1 SEHNR and CDR2 FQNEAQ (reference sequence). V lost 2 bases and J lost 1, with 9 bases in between. This CDR3 spans 14 amino acids. Here the CDR3 DNA reads TGTGCCAGCAGCTTATCGGGAAAATCCTACGAGCAGTACTTC. It encodes CASSLSGKSYEQYF.

This clone appeared a single time. The gene calls are TRBV7-2 and TRBJ2-7; D is perhaps TRBD1 (7 bases). Trimming cost V 4 bases and J 2 bases, with 12 bases left between them. There are 14 residues in the CDR3. Germline V gene lookup returns CDR1 SGHTA and CDR2 FQGNSA. CDR3 sequence: CASSSGGGAYEQYF. The CDR3 bases are TGTGCCAGCAGCTCAGGGGGAGGAGCCTACGAGCAGTACTTC.

Only one count was recorded for this clone. The rearrangement joins TRBV3-1 (or the pseudogene TRBV3-2) to TRBJ1-3, with D maybe TRBD1 (6 bases). This CDR3 contains 18 residues. V dropped 2 bases and J dropped 0 bases, with 17 bases sitting between them. Germline lookup yields CDR1 LGHDT and CDR2 YNNKEL (reference sequence). The CDR3 region is CASSQTLGQQLSGNTIYF. In DNA form, the CDR3 reads TGTGCCAGCAGCCAAACTCTTGGACAGCAACTCTCTGGAAACACCATATATTTT.

The chain joins TRBV7-2 to TRBJ1-5; D not certain. Germline CDR1 SGHTA, CDR2 FQGNSA. The CDR3 is 13 amino acids. Trimming left V 5 bases short and J 3 bases short, with 8 bases between. This CDR3 reads CASSRDYNQPQHF. The CDR3 DNA reads TGTGCCAGCAGCCGTGATTACAATCAGCCCCAGCATTTT.

The V and J genes are TRBV30 and TRBJ1-2, with 8 bases aligning to TRBD1. Germline CDR1 GTSNPN, CDR2 SVGIG (reference sequence). V dropped 5 bases and J dropped 7; count of bases not matched to a gene: 3. This CDR3 comprises 11 residues. CDR3 coding DNA: TGTGCCTGGGACAGGGGAAGTGGCTACACCTTC. This translates into CAWDRGSGYTF.

The table lists this clone with a count of one. The chain has TRBV2 and TRBJ2-7, with 10 bases that match TRBD2. This CDR3 comprises 15 residues. After removal of 7 bases from V and 9 bases from J, the junction contained 15 bases not matched to a gene. Germline CDR1 is SNHLY and CDR2 is FYNNEI. CDR3 sequence: CASTSQELAGVAQYF. Here the CDR3 DNA reads TGTGCCAGCACCAGCCAGGAGCTAGCGGGAGTCGCGCAGTACTTC.

The chain links TRBV2 to TRBJ1-6; D is unresolved. Trimming left V 2 bases short and J 0 bases short, with 5 bases between. Germline CDR1 is SNHLY and CDR2 is FYNNEI. The CDR3 contains 15 residues. CDR3 bases: TGTGCCAGCAGTGAACAGTCCTCCTATAATTCACCCCTCCACTTT. Translating gives CASSEQSSYNSPLHF.

This clone has more than one count but fewer than ten. The V and J genes are TRBV5-1 and TRBJ2-7; D is possibly TRBD2 (5 bases). The CDR3 is 14 amino acids. CDR1 and CDR2 (germline): SGHRS, YFSETQ. Trimming cost V 5 bases and J 0 bases, with 12 bases left between them. This CDR3 is CASRKRADSYEQYF. The CDR3 coding sequence is TGCGCCAGCAGGAAGAGGGCCGACTCCTACGAGCAGTACTTC. Supplemented by reference TRBV5-1 and TRBJ2-7, the full variable domain reads KAGVTQTPRYLIKTRGQQVTLSCSPISGHRSVSWYQQTPGQGLQFLFEYFSETQRNKGNFPGRFSGRQFSNSRSEMNVSTLELGDSALYLCASRKRADSYEQYFGPGTRLTVT.

This clone appeared a few times. The chain joins TRBV15 to TRBJ2-5, with D hard to call. The CDR3 extends over 14 amino acids. Germline CDR1 and CDR2: LNHNV and YYDKDF (reference sequence). V was pared by 0 bases and J by 4 bases, with 9 bases between. For the CDR3, the DNA is TGTGCCACCAGCAGAGAAGCGAGTAGAGAGACCCAGTACTTC. This encodes CATSREASRETQYF. The complete variable domain, with remaining parts taken from reference TRBV15 and TRBJ2-5, reads DAMVIQNPRYQVTQFGKPVTLSCSQTLNHNVMYWYQQKSSQAPKLLFHYYDKDFNNEADTPDNFQSRRPNTSFCFLDIRSPGLGDTAMYLCATSREASRETQYFGPGTRLLVL.

V gene TRBV4-1 combines with J gene TRBJ1-5; TRBD1 agrees at 7 bases. The germline gives CDR1 MGHRA, CDR2 YSYEKL. CDR3 length: 15 residues. V was clipped by 0 bases and J by 9 bases; unmatched bases: 8. The CDR3 loop is CASSQETGPGGPQHF. The CDR3, as DNA: TGCGCCAGCAGCCAAGAGACAGGGCCGGGGGGGCCCCAGCATTTT.

The chain employs TRBV7-2 and TRBJ2-7; TRBD2 might be the D (7 bases). Trimming removed 2 bases from V and 6 bases from J, with 14 bases in between. Germline lookup yields CDR1 SGHTA and CDR2 FQGNSA. This CDR3 spans 14 amino acids. CDR3 amino acids: CASSLNRGGAEQYF. Here the CDR3 DNA reads TGTGCCAGCAGCTTAAATAGGGGGGGGGCCGAGCAGTACTTC. The variable domain in full, with the rest retrieved from reference TRBV7-2 and TRBJ2-7, is GAGVSQSPSNKVTEKGKDVELRCDPISGHTALYWYRQSLGQGLEFLIYFQGNSAPDKSGLPSDRFSAERTGGSVSTLTIQRTQQEDSAVYLCASSLNRGGAEQYFGPGTRLTVT.